These T cell receptor beta chains were read from a single sample in a study of blood T cell repertoires in COVID-19. Clones were read by immunoSEQ multiplex PCR, and TCRdb kept only the in-frame ones, dropping some. Here the sample spans about 250,000 clones, 70% to 90% being singletons. Material: peripheral blood. These receptors came from a man aged 18 to 30 with active or convalescent COVID-19. CDR3s include the opening cysteine and the closing phenylalanine or tryptophan. Fields, in order: V gene, D gene, clone size, J gene, CDR3 DNA, CDR3 protein. The D gene is left open where the match is weak. Clone sizes are given selectively: once, few, many, or a class where the clone is expanded.

>TRBV5-4|.|.|TRBJ1-1
TGTGCCAGCAGCTTGGACGACAGTCTAGCTTTCTTT
CASSLDDSLAFF
>TRBV10-3|TRBD1|.|TRBJ2-1
TGTGCCATCAGTGAGCTTTCCAGGGGGAACTACAATGAGCAGTTCTTC
CAISELSRGNYNEQFF
>TRBV6-1|.|.|TRBJ1-5
TGTGCCAGCAGTGAAGCAGGGGGTGACAATCAGCCCCAGCATTTT
CASSEAGGDNQPQHF
>TRBV6-2/TRBV6-3|.|.|TRBJ1-1
TGTGCCAGCAGTATAAACCTCTGGACATTCGGCACTGAAGCTTTCTTT
CASSINLWTFGTEAFF
>TRBV5-6|.|.|TRBJ2-7
TGTGCCAGCAGCCCGACGGGACTGGTCTCCTACGAGCAGTACTTC
CASSPTGLVSYEQYF
>TRBV6-5|TRBD1|.|TRBJ1-2
TGTGCCAGCAGGCGGACAGGCTATGGCTACACCTTC
CASRRTGYGYTF
>TRBV5-6|.|.|TRBJ1-5
TGTGCCAGCACCTCGACAGGTAGCAATCAGCCCCAGCATTTT
CASTSTGSNQPQHF
>TRBV19|.|.|TRBJ1-4
TGTGCCAGTCGCTCCACAGGGACCGGTAATGAAAAACTGTTTTTT
CASRSTGTGNEKLFF
>TRBV10-3|.|once|TRBJ2-1
TGTGCCATCAGCCCCCCGAGCTCCTACAATGAGCAGTTCTTC
CAISPPSSYNEQFF
>TRBV11-2|TRBD1|.|TRBJ1-2
TGTGCCAGCAGCTTAGCTAAGGGGGCGGCGGCGGGTGGCTACACCTTC
CASSLAKGAAAGGYTF
>TRBV14|.|.|TRBJ2-3
TGTGCCAGCAGCCCAGGACTTCCCACAGATACGCAGTATTTT
CASSPGLPTDTQYF
>TRBV9|TRBD2|.|TRBJ2-3
TGTGCCAGCAGCGTGGGAACTAGCGGGGGGGCAGGGTCAGATACGCAGTATTTT
CASSVGTSGGAGSDTQYF
>TRBV19|TRBD1|.|TRBJ2-5
TGTGCCAGTAGTAAACACCCCGGGACAGGGGGCCCAGAGACCCAGTACTTC
CASSKHPGTGGPETQYF
>TRBV6-5|.|.|TRBJ1-3
TGTGCCAGCAGGCCAGGGGTTACTGGAAACACCATATATTTT
CASRPGVTGNTIYF
>TRBV5-1|TRBD2|.|TRBJ2-1
TGCGCCAGCAGCTCCCTGGGACTAGCGGGAGATACTGAGCAGTTCTTC
CASSSLGLAGDTEQFF
>TRBV18|.|once|TRBJ2-7
TGTGCCAGCTCGTCTACTTCCTACGAGCAGTACTTC
CASSSTSYEQYF